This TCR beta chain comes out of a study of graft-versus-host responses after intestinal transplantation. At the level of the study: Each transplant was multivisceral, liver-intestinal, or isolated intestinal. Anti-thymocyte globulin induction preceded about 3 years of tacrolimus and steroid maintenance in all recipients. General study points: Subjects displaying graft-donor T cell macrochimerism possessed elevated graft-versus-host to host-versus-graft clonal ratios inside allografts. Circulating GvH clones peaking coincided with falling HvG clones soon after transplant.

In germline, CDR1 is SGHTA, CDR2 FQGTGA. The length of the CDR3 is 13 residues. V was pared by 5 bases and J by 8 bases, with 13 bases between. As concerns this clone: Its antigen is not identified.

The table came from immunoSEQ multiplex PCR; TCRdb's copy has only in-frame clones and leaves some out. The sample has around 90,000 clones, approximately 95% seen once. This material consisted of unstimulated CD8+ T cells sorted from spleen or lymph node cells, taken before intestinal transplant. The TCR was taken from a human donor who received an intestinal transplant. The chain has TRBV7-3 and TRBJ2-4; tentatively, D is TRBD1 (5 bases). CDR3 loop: CASSPTLGDIQYF. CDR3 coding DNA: TGTGCCAGCAGCCCAACCCTAGGGGACATTCAGTACTTC.